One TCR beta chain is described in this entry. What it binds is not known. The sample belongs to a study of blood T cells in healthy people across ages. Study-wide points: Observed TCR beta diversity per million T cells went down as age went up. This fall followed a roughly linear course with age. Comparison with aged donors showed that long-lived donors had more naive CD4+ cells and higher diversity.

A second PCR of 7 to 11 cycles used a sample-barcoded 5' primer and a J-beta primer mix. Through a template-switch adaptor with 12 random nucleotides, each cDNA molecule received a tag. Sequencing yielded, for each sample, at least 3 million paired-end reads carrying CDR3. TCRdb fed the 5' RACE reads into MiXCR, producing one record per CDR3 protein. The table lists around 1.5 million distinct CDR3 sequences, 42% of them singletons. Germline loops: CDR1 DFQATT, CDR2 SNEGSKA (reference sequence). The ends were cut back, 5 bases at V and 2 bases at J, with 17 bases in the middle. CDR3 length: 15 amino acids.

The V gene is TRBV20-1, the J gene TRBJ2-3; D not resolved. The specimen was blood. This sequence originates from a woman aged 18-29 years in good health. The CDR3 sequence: CSAGVARNPTDTQYF. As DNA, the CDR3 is TGCAGTGCTGGAGTGGCGCGGAACCCCACAGATACGCAGTATTTT.